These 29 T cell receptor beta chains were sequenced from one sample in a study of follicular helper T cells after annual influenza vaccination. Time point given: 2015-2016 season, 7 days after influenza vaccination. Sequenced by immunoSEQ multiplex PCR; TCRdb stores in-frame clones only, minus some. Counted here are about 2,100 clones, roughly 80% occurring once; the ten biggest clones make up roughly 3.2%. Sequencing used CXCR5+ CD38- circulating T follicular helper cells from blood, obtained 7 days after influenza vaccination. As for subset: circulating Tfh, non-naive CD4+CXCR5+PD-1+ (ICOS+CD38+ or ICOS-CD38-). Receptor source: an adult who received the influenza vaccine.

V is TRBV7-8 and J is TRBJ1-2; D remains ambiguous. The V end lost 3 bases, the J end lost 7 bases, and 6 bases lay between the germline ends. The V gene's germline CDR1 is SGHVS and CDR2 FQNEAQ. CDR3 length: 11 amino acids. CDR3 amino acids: CASSLALGYTF. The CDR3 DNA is TGTGCCAGCAGCTTGGCCCTTGGCTACACCTTC.

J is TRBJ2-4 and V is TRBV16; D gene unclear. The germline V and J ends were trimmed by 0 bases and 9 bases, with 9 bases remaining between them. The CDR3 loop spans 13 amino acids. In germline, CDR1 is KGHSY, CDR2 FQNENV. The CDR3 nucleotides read TGTGCCAGCAGCCAATCCAAAACTGGCATTCAGTACTTC. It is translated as CASSQSKTGIQYF.

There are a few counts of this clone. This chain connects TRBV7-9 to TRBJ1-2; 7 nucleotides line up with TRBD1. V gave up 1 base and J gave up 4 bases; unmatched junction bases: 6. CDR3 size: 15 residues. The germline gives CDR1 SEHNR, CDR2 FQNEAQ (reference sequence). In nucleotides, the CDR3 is TGTGCCAGCAGCTTAGTAGGGACAGACCCCTATGGCTACACCTTC. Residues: CASSLVGTDPYGYTF.

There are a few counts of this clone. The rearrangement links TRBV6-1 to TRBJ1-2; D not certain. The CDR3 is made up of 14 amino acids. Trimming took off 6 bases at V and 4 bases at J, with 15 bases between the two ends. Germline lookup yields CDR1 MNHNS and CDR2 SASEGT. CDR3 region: CASRELAPSYGYTF. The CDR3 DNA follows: TGTGCCAGCAGAGAACTCGCACCGAGCTATGGCTACACCTTC.

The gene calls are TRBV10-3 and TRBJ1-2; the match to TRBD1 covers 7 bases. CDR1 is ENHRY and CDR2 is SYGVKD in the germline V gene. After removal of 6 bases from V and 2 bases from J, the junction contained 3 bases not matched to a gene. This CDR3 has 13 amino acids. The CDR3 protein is CAISGTENYGYTF. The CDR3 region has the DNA TGTGCCATCAGCGGGACAGAAAACTATGGCTACACCTTC.

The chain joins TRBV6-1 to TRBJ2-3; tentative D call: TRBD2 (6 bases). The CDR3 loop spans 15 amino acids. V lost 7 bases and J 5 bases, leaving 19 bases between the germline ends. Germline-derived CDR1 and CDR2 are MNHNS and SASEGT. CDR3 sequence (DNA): TGTGCCAGCACCAAATCCGGGACCGGGGGAGATACGCAGTATTTT. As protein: CASTKSGTGGDTQYF.

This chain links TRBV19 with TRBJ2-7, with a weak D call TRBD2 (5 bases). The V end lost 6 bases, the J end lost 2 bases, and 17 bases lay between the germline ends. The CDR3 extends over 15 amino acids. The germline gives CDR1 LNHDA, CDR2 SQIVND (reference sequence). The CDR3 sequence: CASSNPDGGTYEQYF. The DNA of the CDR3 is TGTGCCAGTAGCAACCCGGACGGAGGAACCTACGAGCAGTACTTC.

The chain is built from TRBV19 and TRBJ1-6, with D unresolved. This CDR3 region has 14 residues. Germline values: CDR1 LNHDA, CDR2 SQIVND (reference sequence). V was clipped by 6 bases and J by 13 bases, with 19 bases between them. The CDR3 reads CASSDTQPGRPLHF. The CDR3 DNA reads TGTGCCAGTAGCGATACACAGCCGGGTCGGCCCCTCCACTTT.

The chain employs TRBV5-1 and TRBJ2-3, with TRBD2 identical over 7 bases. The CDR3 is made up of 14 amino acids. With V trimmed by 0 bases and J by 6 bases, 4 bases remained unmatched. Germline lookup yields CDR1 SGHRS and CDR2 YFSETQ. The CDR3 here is CASSLGLASDTQYF. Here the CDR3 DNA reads TGCGCCAGCAGCTTGGGACTAGCTTCTGATACGCAGTATTTT.

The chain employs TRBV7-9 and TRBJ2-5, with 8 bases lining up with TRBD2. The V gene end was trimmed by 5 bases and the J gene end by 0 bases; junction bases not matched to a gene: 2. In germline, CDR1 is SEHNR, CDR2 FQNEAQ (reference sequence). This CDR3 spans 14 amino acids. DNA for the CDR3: TGTGCCAGCAGCATACTAGCGGACCAAGAGACCCAGTACTTC. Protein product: CASSILADQETQYF.

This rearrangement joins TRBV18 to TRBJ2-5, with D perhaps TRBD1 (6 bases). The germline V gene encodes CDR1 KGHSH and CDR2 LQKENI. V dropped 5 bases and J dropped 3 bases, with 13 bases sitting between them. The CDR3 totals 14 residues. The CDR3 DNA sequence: TGTGCCAGCTCATCCCGGGACATAGAAGAGACCCAGTACTTC. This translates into CASSSRDIEETQYF.

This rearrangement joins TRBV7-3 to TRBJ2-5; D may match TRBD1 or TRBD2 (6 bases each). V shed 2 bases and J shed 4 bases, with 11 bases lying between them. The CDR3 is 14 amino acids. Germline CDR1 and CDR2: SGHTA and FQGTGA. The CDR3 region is CASSLSGAGETQYF. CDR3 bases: TGTGCCAGCAGCTTATCGGGGGCCGGAGAGACCCAGTACTTC. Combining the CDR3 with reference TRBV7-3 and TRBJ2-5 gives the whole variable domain GAGVSQTPSNKVTEKGKYVELRCDPISGHTALYWYRQSLGQGPEFLIYFQGTGAADDSGLPNDRFFAVRPEGSVSTLKIQRTERGDSAVYLCASSLSGAGETQYFGPGTRLLVL.

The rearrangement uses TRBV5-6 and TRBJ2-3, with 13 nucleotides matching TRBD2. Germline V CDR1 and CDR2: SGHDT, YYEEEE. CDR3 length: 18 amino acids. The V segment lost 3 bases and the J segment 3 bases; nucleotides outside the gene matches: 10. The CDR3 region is CASSSLLAGGVETDTQYF. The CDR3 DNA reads TGTGCCAGCAGCTCCTTACTAGCGGGAGGGGTTGAGACAGATACGCAGTATTTT.

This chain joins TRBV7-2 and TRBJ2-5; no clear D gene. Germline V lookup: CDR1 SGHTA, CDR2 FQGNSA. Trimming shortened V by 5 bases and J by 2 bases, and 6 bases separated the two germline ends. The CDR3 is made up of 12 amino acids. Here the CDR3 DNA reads TGTGCCAGCAGCCGGTGGCAAGAGACCCAGTACTTC. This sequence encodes CASSRWQETQYF.

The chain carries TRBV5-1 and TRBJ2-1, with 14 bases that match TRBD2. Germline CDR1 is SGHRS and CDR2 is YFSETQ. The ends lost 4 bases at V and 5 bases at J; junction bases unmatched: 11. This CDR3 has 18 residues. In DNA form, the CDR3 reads TGCGCCAGCAGCCCCGGGACTAGCGGGAGACCCGCCCACAATGAGCAGTTCTTC. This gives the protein CASSPGTSGRPAHNEQFF.

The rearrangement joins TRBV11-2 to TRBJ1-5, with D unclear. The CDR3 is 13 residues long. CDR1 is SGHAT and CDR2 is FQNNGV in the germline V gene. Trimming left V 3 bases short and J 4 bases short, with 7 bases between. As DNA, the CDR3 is TGTGCCAGCAGCTTCGGAGGGAATCAGCCCCAGCATTTT. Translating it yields CASSFGGNQPQHF.

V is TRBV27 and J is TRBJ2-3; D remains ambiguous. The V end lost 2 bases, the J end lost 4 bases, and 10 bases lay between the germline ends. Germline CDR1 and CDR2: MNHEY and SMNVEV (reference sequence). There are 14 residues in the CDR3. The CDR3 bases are TGTGCCAGCAGTTTACGCAAGGCGGCAGATACGCAGTATTTT. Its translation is CASSLRKAADTQYF.

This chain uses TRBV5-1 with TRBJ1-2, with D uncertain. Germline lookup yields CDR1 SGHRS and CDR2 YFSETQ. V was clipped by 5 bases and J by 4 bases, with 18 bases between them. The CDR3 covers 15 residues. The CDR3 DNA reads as TGCGCCAGCAGTCCCAACGGCCAAAATATCTATGGCTACACCTTC. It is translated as CASSPNGQNIYGYTF.

CDR3 DNA sequence: TGTGCCTGGACTGCTGGGTATGGCGGGAGGCAAGAGACCCAGTACTTC. Translating it yields CAWTAGYGGRQETQYF. The chain has TRBV30 and TRBJ2-5, with TRBD2 matching 8 bases. With V trimmed by 4 bases and J by 2 bases, 12 bases remained unmatched. The CDR3 length is 16 residues. Germline V gene sequence: CDR1 GTSNPN, CDR2 SVGIG (reference sequence).

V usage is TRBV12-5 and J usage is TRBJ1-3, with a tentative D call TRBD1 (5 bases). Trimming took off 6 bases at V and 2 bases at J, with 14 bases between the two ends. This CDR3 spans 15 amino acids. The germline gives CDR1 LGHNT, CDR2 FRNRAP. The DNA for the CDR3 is TGTGCTAGTGGGGGACCGATGGGGACTGGAAACACCATATATTTT. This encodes CASGGPMGTGNTIYF.

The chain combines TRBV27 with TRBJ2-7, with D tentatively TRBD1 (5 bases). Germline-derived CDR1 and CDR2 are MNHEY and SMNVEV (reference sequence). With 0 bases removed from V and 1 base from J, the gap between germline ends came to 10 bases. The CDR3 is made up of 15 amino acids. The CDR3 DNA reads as TGTGCCAGCAGTTTATCGTTAAGGGGATCCTACGAGCAGTACTTC. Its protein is CASSLSLRGSYEQYF.

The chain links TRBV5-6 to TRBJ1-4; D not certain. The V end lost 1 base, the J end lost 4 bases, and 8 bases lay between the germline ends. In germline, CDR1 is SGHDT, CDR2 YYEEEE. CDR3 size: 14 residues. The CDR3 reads CASSLLDVNEKLFF. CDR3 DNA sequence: TGTGCCAGCAGCTTGCTGGACGTTAATGAAAAACTGTTTTTT.

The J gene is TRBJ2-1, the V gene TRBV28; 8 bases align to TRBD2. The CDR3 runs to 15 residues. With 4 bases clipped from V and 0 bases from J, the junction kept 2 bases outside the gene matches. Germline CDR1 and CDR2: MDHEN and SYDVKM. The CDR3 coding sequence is TGTGCCAGCAGTTCACTAGCGGCCTCCTACAATGAGCAGTTCTTC. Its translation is CASSSLAASYNEQFF.

CDR3 in DNA: TGTGCCAGCAGCTTATTTAGCTTGGATGAGCAGTTCTTC. Its translation: CASSLFSLDEQFF. The rearrangement uses TRBV7-3 and TRBJ2-1; D gene ambiguous. CDR3 length: 13 residues. The ends were cut back, 2 bases at V and 8 bases at J, with 10 bases in the middle. Looked up from germline, CDR1 is SGHTA and CDR2 is FQGTGA.

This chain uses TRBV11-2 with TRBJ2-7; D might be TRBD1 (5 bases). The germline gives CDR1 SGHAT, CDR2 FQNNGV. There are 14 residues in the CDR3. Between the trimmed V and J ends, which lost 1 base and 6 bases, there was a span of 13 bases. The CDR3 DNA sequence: TGTGCCAGCAGCTTAGGGACACGTAGTAGCGAGCAGTACGTC. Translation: CASSLGTRSSEQYV.

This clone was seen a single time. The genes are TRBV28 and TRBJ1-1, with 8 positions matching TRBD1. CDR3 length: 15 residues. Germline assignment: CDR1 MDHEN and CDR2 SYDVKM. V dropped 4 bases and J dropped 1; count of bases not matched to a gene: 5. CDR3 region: CASSSSGTGNTEAFF. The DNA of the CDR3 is TGTGCCAGCAGTTCATCCGGGACAGGGAACACTGAAGCTTTCTTT.

The CDR3 protein is CASSASGNEQFF. CDR3 nucleotides: TGTGCCAGCAGCGCTAGCGGTAATGAGCAGTTCTTC. The chain employs TRBV7-6 and TRBJ2-1; 7 nucleotides line up with TRBD2. Germline V gives CDR1 SGHVS, CDR2 FNYEAQ. V gave up 5 bases and J gave up 7 bases; unmatched junction bases: 2. The CDR3 loop spans 12 amino acids. The variable domain in full, with the rest retrieved from reference TRBV7-6 and TRBJ2-1, is GAGVSQSPRYKVTKRGQDVALRCDPISGHVSLYWYRQALGQGPEFLTYFNYEAQQDKSGLPNDRFSAERPEGSISTLTIQRTEQRDSAMYRCASSASGNEQFFGPGTRLTVL.

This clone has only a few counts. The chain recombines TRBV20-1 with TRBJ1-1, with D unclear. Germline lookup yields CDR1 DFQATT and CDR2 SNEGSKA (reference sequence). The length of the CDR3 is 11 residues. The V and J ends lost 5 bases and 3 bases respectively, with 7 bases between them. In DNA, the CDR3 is TGCAGTGCTCTCCGGGACACTGAAGCTTTCTTT. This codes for CSALRDTEAFF.

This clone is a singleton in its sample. CDR3 DNA sequence: TGTGCCACCAGCAGGGGACAGCTAGCAACTAATGAAAAACTGTTTTTT. Translating it yields CATSRGQLATNEKLFF. This chain links TRBV15 with TRBJ1-4; 7 bases line up with TRBD1. With V trimmed by 3 bases and J by 0 bases, 4 bases remained unmatched. CDR1 LNHNV and CDR2 YYDKDF come from the germline V gene (reference sequence). The CDR3 runs 16 residues.